Below, 16 T cell receptor beta chains from the same sample are listed, as sequenced in a study of beta chain features in type 1 diabetes. Whole-study findings and limits: Shorter TCRB CDR3s, moderately but significantly so, marked every one of the four CD4+ subsets in Type 1 diabetes patients.

Expressed TCRB transcripts were sequenced because the isolated RNA had all been reverse transcribed beforehand. TCRdb's copy holds only in-frame clones and misses some; the assay was immunoSEQ multiplex PCR. Of 150,000 to 170,000 clones listed, around 10% are singletons. Which antigens these TCRs recognize remains unknown. What was sequenced was central memory CD4+ T cells from blood. The receptors were gathered from a man aged 25-45 years with type 1 diabetes.

This clone was seen more than once but under ten times. The genes are TRBV6-5 and TRBJ1-5, with D uncertain. V gave up 6 bases and J gave up 3 bases, with 9 bases separating them. The CDR3 length is 13 residues. Germline CDR1 reads MNHEY; CDR2 reads SVGAGI. Here the CDR3 reads CASSPGVNQPQHF. The CDR3 nucleotides are TGTGCCAGCAGCCCCGGGGTCAATCAGCCCCAGCATTTT.

The sample holds a few counts of this clone. The chain employs TRBV28 and TRBJ2-4, with TRBD2 as a possible D gene (6 bases). V dropped 5 bases and J dropped 1 base, with 15 bases sitting between them. There are 16 residues in the CDR3. Germline V gene data show CDR1 as MDHEN and CDR2 as SYDVKM. CDR3 coding DNA: TGTGCCAGCAGTACTAGCCCGGGACTTGCCAAAAACATTCAGTACTTC. Translated: CASSTSPGLAKNIQYF.

DNA for the CDR3: TGTGCCAGCAGCGAGAGCTCATCTGGGGCCAACGTCCTGACTTTC. This gives the protein CASSESSSGANVLTF. V and J are TRBV27 and TRBJ2-6; D is unresolved. Germline CDR1 reads MNHEY; CDR2 reads SMNVEV (reference sequence). Trimming stripped 6 bases from V and 1 base from J, with 10 bases between. This CDR3 spans 15 amino acids.

The rearrangement links TRBV2 to TRBJ2-1; 13 bases are shared with TRBD2. V shed 7 bases, J shed 6 bases, and the junction held 6 bases outside the gene matches. The germline V gene encodes CDR1 SNHLY and CDR2 FYNNEI. The CDR3 extends over 15 amino acids. CDR3 nucleotides: TGTGCCAGCATGTCAAGGACTAGCGGGAGCAATGAGCAGTTCTTC. Amino acid sequence: CASMSRTSGSNEQFF.

This clone was counted only a few times. This chain uses TRBV13 with TRBJ2-2, with TRBD2 identical over 10 bases. This CDR3 is 16 amino acids long. The germline CDR1 and CDR2 sequences are PRHDT and FYEKMQ (reference sequence). V shed 5 bases, J shed 1 base, and the junction held 4 bases outside the gene matches. The CDR3: CASSAGLAVNTGELFF. In DNA, the CDR3 is TGTGCCAGCAGCGCCGGACTAGCGGTGAACACCGGGGAGCTGTTTTTT.

This chain uses TRBV25-1 with TRBJ2-4; TRBD1 aligns across 7 bases. Germline trimming cut 2 bases from V and 5 bases from J; bases unmatched to any gene: 3. This CDR3 has 14 residues. Germline values: CDR1 MGHDK, CDR2 SYGVNS. The CDR3 coding sequence is TGTGCCAGCAGTGAACCCGGACAGGAAAACATTCAGTACTTC. Translated: CASSEPGQENIQYF.

The chain combines TRBV9 with TRBJ2-5, with 14 nucleotides matching TRBD2. In germline, CDR1 is SGDLS, CDR2 YYNGEE. This CDR3 has 17 amino acids. The junction had 8 bases not matched to a gene; V was cut back by 3 bases and J by 4 bases. This CDR3 is CASSAGGLAGGPETQYF. Here the CDR3 DNA reads TGTGCCAGCAGCGCCGGAGGACTAGCGGGAGGTCCAGAGACCCAGTACTTC.

This clone came up a few times. The V and J genes are TRBV28 and TRBJ2-7; tentatively, D is TRBD1 (6 bases). This CDR3 has 15 amino acids. The V and J ends lost 4 bases and 6 bases respectively, with 19 bases between them. Germline values: CDR1 MDHEN, CDR2 SYDVKM. This chain's CDR3 is CASSSFVAGELEQYF. Written as DNA, the CDR3 is TGTGCCAGCAGTTCGTTCGTGGCAGGGGAACTCGAGCAGTACTTC. Using reference TRBV28 and TRBJ2-7 for the parts outside the CDR3, the full variable domain is DVKVTQSSRYLVKRTGEKVFLECVQDMDHENMFWYRQDPGLGLRLIYFSYDVKMKEKGDIPEGYSVSREKKERFSLILESASTNQTSMYLCASSSFVAGELEQYFGPGTRLTVT.

This clone was observed a handful of times. The V gene is TRBV29-1, the J gene TRBJ2-3, with TRBD1 as a possible D gene (6 bases). In germline, CDR1 is SQVTM, CDR2 ANQGSEA. The CDR3 loop spans 14 amino acids. The V and J ends lost 5 bases and 1 base respectively, with 13 bases between them. The CDR3 loop reads CSVRPRQGTDTQYF. The DNA of the CDR3 is TGCAGCGTTCGACCTCGACAGGGCACAGATACGCAGTATTTT.

The chain recombines TRBV11-2 with TRBJ2-5; weak D call: TRBD1 (6 bases). The CDR3 length is 14 residues. V was pared by 4 bases and J by 3 bases, with 12 bases between. Germline V gene lookup returns CDR1 SGHAT and CDR2 FQNNGV. The CDR3 reads CASSSLDSKETQYF. In nucleotides, the CDR3 is TGTGCCAGCAGCTCCTTGGACAGTAAAGAGACCCAGTACTTC.

This clone was detected only a few times. The chain combines TRBV7-2 with TRBJ1-5; D ambiguous. Trimming took off 5 bases at V and 4 bases at J, with 9 bases between the two ends. The germline CDR1 and CDR2 sequences are SGHTA and FQGNSA. The CDR3 has 13 amino acids. The CDR3 nucleotides are TGTGCCAGCAGCCCCTCAGCGAATCAGCCCCAGCATTTT. Translating it yields CASSPSANQPQHF.

This clone has a handful of counts. The chain recombines TRBV6-5 with TRBJ2-7; 8 bases agree with TRBD1. The CDR3 has 15 residues. Looked up from germline, CDR1 is MNHEY and CDR2 is SVGAGI. The ends lost 10 bases at V and 8 bases at J; junction bases unmatched: 19. CDR3 sequence reads: CATETTGQGASQQYF. CDR3 DNA: TGTGCCACCGAGACTACCGGGCAGGGGGCGTCGCAGCAGTACTTC.

Only a few counts were recorded for this clone. The chain recombines TRBV2 with TRBJ2-7, with D perhaps matching TRBD1 (5 bases). Per the germline V gene, CDR1 is SNHLY and CDR2 is FYNNEI. The CDR3 length is 15 residues. Trimming shortened V by 3 bases and J by 6 bases, and 18 bases separated the two germline ends. DNA of the CDR3: TGTGCCAGCAGTGACAGGGTGGCCCAAGTACGCGAGCAGTACTTC. This codes for CASSDRVAQVREQYF.

This clone was seen only a few times. The chain employs TRBV28 and TRBJ2-3, with no clear D. Germline CDR1 reads MDHEN; CDR2 reads SYDVKM. The CDR3 is 11 amino acids. The V gene lost 6 bases and the J gene lost 7 bases, with 8 bases spanning the gap. The CDR3 DNA is TGTGCCAGCAGCCGTGTCTATACGCAGTATTTT. It is translated as CASSRVYTQYF.

This clone was picked up a small number of times. This chain joins TRBV19 and TRBJ1-2; D is uncertain. CDR1 and CDR2 (germline): LNHDA, SQIVND (reference sequence). V was pared by 9 bases and J by 1 base, with 9 bases between. The CDR3 has 12 amino acids. In DNA form, the CDR3 reads TGTGCCAGCGAACGGAGTAACTATGGCTACACCTTC. Translation gives CASERSNYGYTF. Full variable domain (rest looked up from reference TRBV19 and TRBJ1-2): DGGITQSPKYLFRKEGQNVTLSCEQNLNHDAMYWYRQDPGQGLRLIYYSQIVNDFQKGDIAEGYSVSREKKESFPLTVTSAQKNPTAFYLCASERSNYGYTFGSGTRLTVV.

CDR3 amino acids: CASSQSTSVFYEQFF. The CDR3 DNA reads TGTGCCAGCAGCCAATCGACTAGCGTTTTTTATGAGCAGTTCTTC. The V gene is TRBV14, the J gene TRBJ2-1; 8 nucleotides agree with TRBD2. The germline V gene encodes CDR1 SGHDN and CDR2 FVKESK. After removal of 2 bases from V and 8 bases from J, the junction contained 8 bases not matched to a gene. The CDR3 sequence is 15 residues long.